The clone carrying this T cell receptor beta chain has only one observation. The antigen remains unidentified. Only in-frame clones appear in the TCRdb table, and some are missing; sequencing was by immunoSEQ multiplex PCR. The repertoire holds nearly 1,000,000 clones, with roughly 72% as singletons. This entry comes from a study of shared clonotypes between healthy human individuals. Study-level points and caveats: Non-shared clonotypes had lower generation probabilities than clonotypes shared by all four sorted-subset donors. Estimated richness was generally greater in naive than memory subsets.

The split of CD4+ cells yielded CD45RA+ naive and CD45RA-negative memory subsets. J lost 6 bases, V lost 6 bases, and 8 bases had no gene match. The CDR3 totals 14 residues. Germline CDR1 MDHEN, CDR2 SYDVKM. This TCR came from a man younger than 35 in good health. Specimen: memory CD4+ T cells sorted from blood. Subset noted: CD45RA-negative fraction. The chain links TRBV28 to TRBJ1-2; TRBD1 matches 9 bases. In DNA, the CDR3 is TGTGCCAGCAGGGGTAAAGGACAGGGGCATGGCTACACCTTC. It encodes CASRGKGQGHGYTF.